This is a list of T cell receptor beta chains from one sample in a study of blood T cell repertoires in COVID-19. Method: immunoSEQ multiplex PCR; TCRdb's copy keeps in-frame clones and lacks some. The sample has approximately 500,000 clones, 88% seen once; the top ten hold about 1.7%. The sample taken for sequencing was PBMCs or T cells enriched from blood (not recorded which). Receptor source: a middle-aged woman who had recovered from COVID-19. Each CDR3 is given with its conserved first and last residue. Each record gives: J gene, V gene, CDR3 protein.

J gene: TRBJ2-2
V gene: TRBV7-9
CDR3 protein: CATPDSSNTGELFF

J gene: TRBJ1-1
V gene: TRBV3-1/TRBV3-2
CDR3 protein: CASSQDLGAGVPEAFF

J gene: TRBJ2-7
V gene: TRBV6-2/TRBV6-3
CDR3 protein: CASRYNGLGFSEQYF

J gene: TRBJ2-5
V gene: TRBV24-1
CDR3 protein: CATSDSGKETQYF

J gene: TRBJ2-5
V gene: TRBV9
CDR3 protein: CASSASTSPKETQYF

J gene: TRBJ2-1
V gene: TRBV5-1
CDR3 protein: CASSLVSGEQFF

J gene: TRBJ1-1
V gene: TRBV18
CDR3 protein: CASSPRTVNTEAFF

J gene: TRBJ2-7
V gene: TRBV28
CDR3 protein: CASRTLAGPGEQYF

J gene: TRBJ2-5
V gene: TRBV13
CDR3 protein: CASSLGTDQGTQYF

J gene: TRBJ2-7
V gene: TRBV19
CDR3 protein: CASKWTGASYEQYF

J gene: TRBJ2-5
V gene: TRBV6-6
CDR3 protein: CASSQYGSGRGRRETQYF

J gene: TRBJ2-6
V gene: TRBV7-9
CDR3 protein: CASSLRGAGANVLTF

J gene: TRBJ2-1
V gene: TRBV18
CDR3 protein: CASSTDNRGLAGGQWSYNEQFF

J gene: TRBJ2-1
V gene: TRBV11-2
CDR3 protein: CASSFGDRGYYNEQFF

J gene: TRBJ2-7
V gene: TRBV7-8
CDR3 protein: CASSPGGEQYF

J gene: TRBJ1-2
V gene: TRBV19
CDR3 protein: CASSIADREAVYGYTF

J gene: TRBJ2-7
V gene: TRBV11-3
CDR3 protein: CASSFGLAGGTLSRNEQYF

J gene: TRBJ1-3
V gene: TRBV30
CDR3 protein: CAWSRGTGRSGNTIYFAGTIYF

J gene: TRBJ1-1
V gene: TRBV11-2
CDR3 protein: CASSLDAGDLMNTEAFF

J gene: TRBJ2-1
V gene: TRBV24-1
CDR3 protein: CATSDGAGASYNEQFF

J gene: TRBJ2-2
V gene: TRBV13
CDR3 protein: CASSLEKYETGELFF

J gene: TRBJ1-2
V gene: TRBV5-1
CDR3 protein: CASSGGTDNYGYTF

J gene: TRBJ1-2
V gene: TRBV19
CDR3 protein: CASSILTGGYGYTF

J gene: TRBJ2-1
V gene: TRBV7-4
CDR3 protein: CASSLDLILGLHRFDEQFF

J gene: TRBJ2-7
V gene: TRBV27
CDR3 protein: CASSLLPARDRVYEQYF

J gene: TRBJ2-1
V gene: TRBV2
CDR3 protein: CASRLNSGAYNEQFF

J gene: TRBJ2-7
V gene: TRBV14
CDR3 protein: CASSHRPGTGGAYEQYF